The 6 T cell receptor beta chains listed next were all sequenced from one sample in a study of T-cell memory formation after mild COVID-19. TCRdb re-called the 5' RACE reads through MiXCR, storing one row per CDR3 protein. The sample has about 250,000 distinct CDR3 sequences, roughly 14% seen once; the top ten hold more than 2%. Sample: PBMCs or a T cell subset sorted from them (not recorded which). These receptors were taken from an adult woman who had mild COVID-19 (a few samples of this study predate the infection). Cell type and time point are not known.

This chain joins TRBV12-3 or TRBV12-4 and TRBJ2-5; TRBD2 is a possible D gene (5 bases). This CDR3 has 13 amino acids. V was trimmed by 5 bases and J by 4 bases, leaving 11 bases between them. The CDR3 here is CASSGGVRETQYF. Written as DNA, the CDR3 is TGTGCCAGCAGTGGAGGAGTTCGAGAGACCCAGTACTTC.

The rearrangement joins TRBV5-4 to TRBJ1-2; TRBD1 agrees at 7 bases. The CDR3 spans 15 residues. The V and J ends lost 0 bases and 8 bases, in that order; junction bases with no gene match: 10. Germline CDR1 reads SGHNT; CDR2 reads YYREEE (reference sequence). CDR3 DNA: TGTGCCAGCAGCTTGGACGGGACAGTATCGGGAGGCTACACCTTC. Residues: CASSLDGTVSGGYTF.

This clonotype was detected only a few times. This chain connects TRBV21-1 to TRBJ2-7; the table's D call, TRBD2, has no DNA check behind it. TRBV21-1 is noted as a pseudogene. CDR3 length equals 15 residues. CDR3 region: CASATDSPLAYEQYF. For the CDR3, the DNA is TGTGCCAGCGCGACAGACAGTCCCCTCGCTTACGAGCAGTACTTC.

This clonotype was counted a few times. The V call is TRBV5-1, the J call TRBJ2-7; TRBD1 agrees at 7 bases. With V trimmed by 6 bases and J by 3 bases, 3 bases remained unmatched. CDR1 and CDR2 (germline): SGHRS, YFSETQ. The CDR3 totals 12 residues. DNA for the CDR3: TGCGCCAGCAACCACAGGGGCTACGAGCAGTACTTC. This gives the protein CASNHRGYEQYF.

This chain connects TRBV7-3 to TRBJ2-1; D is uncertain. The CDR3 is made up of 15 amino acids. Germline V CDR1 and CDR2: SGHTA, FQGTGA. With 4 bases removed from V and 7 bases from J, the gap between germline ends came to 17 bases. The CDR3 is CASSSRPRGGNEQFF. The CDR3 DNA sequence: TGTGCCAGCAGCTCCCGACCCCGTGGTGGAAATGAGCAGTTCTTC.

V is TRBV7-8 and J is TRBJ2-7; TRBD2 might be the D (5 bases). The CDR3 loop spans 14 amino acids. Germline CDR1 and CDR2: SGHVS and FQNEAQ. V was shortened by 6 bases and J by 0 bases, with 12 bases between the two germline ends. The CDR3 loop reads CASRPLDSSYEQYF. The CDR3 nucleotides read TGTGCCAGCAGGCCTTTGGACTCCTCCTACGAGCAGTACTTC.